These 19 T cell receptor beta chains came from one sample sequenced in a study of vaccination effects on CD4 cells after COVID-19. Produced via immunoSEQ multiplex PCR; TCRdb's table is partial and in-frame only. The data contain roughly 68,000 clones, 70% to 85% of them singletons. These receptors' antigens are unknown. Sequencing followed a ViraFEST assay step that expanded antigen-specific CD4+ T cells with viral peptide pools. Isolation of CD4+ T cells took place after about ten days of culture. Each participant was given two doses of one vaccine (BNT162b2 or mRNA-1273). Sequenced here: CD4+ T cells from PBMCs cultured with HCoV-229E spike peptides, sampled after COVID-19 vaccination. These receptors were obtained from a human donor who received a COVID-19 vaccine.

The J gene is TRBJ1-2, the V gene TRBV25-1; 9 nucleotides line up with TRBD1. CDR3 length: 16 residues. CDR1 and CDR2 (germline): MGHDK, SYGVNS. Germline trimming cut 2 bases from V and 7 bases from J; bases unmatched to any gene: 11. The CDR3 protein is CASSEINPGQGSGYTF. Here the CDR3 DNA reads TGTGCCAGCAGTGAAATTAATCCCGGACAGGGGTCTGGCTACACCTTC.

This chain uses TRBV29-1 with TRBJ2-5; 9 bases match TRBD1. J was trimmed by 9 bases and V by 3 bases; bases with no gene match: 11. The CDR3 is 14 residues long. The germline gives CDR1 SQVTM, CDR2 ANQGSEA. The DNA for the CDR3 is TGCAGCGTTGAGGAGACAGGGGGAGTTATAGCCCAGTACTTC. Translating it yields CSVEETGGVIAQYF.

The CDR3 loop is CASRAGTGELFF. The CDR3 DNA sequence: TGTGCCAGCAGAGCAGGGACCGGGGAGCTGTTTTTT. This sequence joins TRBV6-6 and TRBJ2-2; weak D call: TRBD1 (5 bases). Germline V gene lookup returns CDR1 MNHNY and CDR2 SVGAGI (reference sequence). The CDR3 covers 12 residues. The ends were cut back, 6 bases at V and 5 bases at J, with 7 bases in the middle.

The chain recombines TRBV5-1 with TRBJ2-1; D possibly uses TRBD1 or TRBD2 (5 bases each). The CDR3 consists of 14 residues. From germline, CDR1 is SGHRS and CDR2 YFSETQ. Trimming took 4 bases from V and 2 from J, leaving 10 bases between them. The DNA for the CDR3 is TGCGCCAGCAGCCCGCAGGGACCCTACAATGAGCAGTTCTTC. Amino acids: CASSPQGPYNEQFF.

This clone was found a few times. The J gene is TRBJ2-6, the V gene TRBV19; D remains unclear. The CDR3 is 16 residues long. From germline, CDR1 is LNHDA and CDR2 SQIVND (reference sequence). V shed 7 bases and J shed 4 bases, with 17 bases lying between them. Here the CDR3 reads CASTIVTGTGANVLTF. Here the CDR3 DNA reads TGTGCCAGTACTATTGTTACGGGTACCGGGGCCAACGTCCTGACTTTC.

V gene TRBV5-1 combines with J gene TRBJ2-5; D unresolved. CDR1 is SGHRS and CDR2 is YFSETQ in the germline V gene. V was pared by 2 bases and J by 1 base, with 12 bases between. The CDR3 consists of 15 residues. The CDR3 region is CASSFLPGVQETQYF. For the CDR3, the DNA is TGCGCCAGCAGCTTCCTCCCTGGGGTCCAAGAGACCCAGTACTTC.

This clone was seen a handful of times. The V gene is TRBV24-1, the J gene TRBJ1-2, with TRBD1 matching over 8 bases. Losses at the gene ends were 3 bases for V and 4 bases for J; bases not matched to a gene: 9. Germline CDR1 KGHDR, CDR2 SFDVKD. The CDR3 loop spans 16 amino acids. Here the CDR3 DNA reads TGTGCCACCAGTGATACGAGACAGGGGAGTGGCTATGGCTACACCTTC. Protein: CATSDTRQGSGYGYTF.

V is TRBV18 and J is TRBJ1-1; possibly TRBD1 for D (5 bases). V was pared by 4 bases and J by 6 bases, with 6 bases between. CDR1 and CDR2 from the germline V gene are KGHSH and LQKENI. The CDR3 runs to 11 residues. The CDR3 protein is CASSRGAEAFF. For the CDR3, the DNA is TGTGCCAGCTCACGGGGGGCTGAAGCTTTCTTT.

This clone was recorded a few times. The rearrangement joins TRBV6-5 to TRBJ2-2, with D perhaps matching TRBD1 or TRBD2 (5 bases each). Looked up from germline, CDR1 is MNHEY and CDR2 is SVGAGI. CDR3 size: 14 residues. V lost 9 bases and J lost 6, with 17 bases in between. The CDR3 region is CARPEGRHSGELFF. The DNA for the CDR3 is TGTGCCAGACCTGAGGGACGCCATTCCGGGGAGCTGTTTTTT.

V usage is TRBV28 and J usage is TRBJ2-7; D perhaps matches TRBD1 (6 bases). V lost 3 bases to trimming and J lost 4 bases, with 13 bases between them. The V gene's germline CDR1 is MDHEN and CDR2 SYDVKM. This CDR3 is 14 amino acids long. As DNA, the CDR3 is TGTGCCAGCAGTTTTTCGGACAGACCATACGAGCAGTACGTC. Amino acids: CASSFSDRPYEQYV.

The chain employs TRBV27 and TRBJ1-2; TRBD1 is a possible D gene (6 bases). Germline V gene data show CDR1 as MNHEY and CDR2 as SMNVEV (reference sequence). Trimming pared 6 bases from V and 8 bases from J, leaving 19 bases between. There are 14 residues in the CDR3. CDR3 sequence (DNA): TGTGCCAGCAGCTCCTCCGGGACATTGAAGGGCTACACCTTC. It codes for CASSSSGTLKGYTF.

V and J are TRBV11-3 and TRBJ2-5, with 9 bases fitting TRBD2. There are 15 residues in the CDR3. Germline V gives CDR1 SGHNT, CDR2 YENEEA. The V gene end was trimmed by 5 bases and the J gene end by 3 bases; junction bases not matched to a gene: 7. This CDR3 is CASSQGLAWKETQYF. In nucleotides, the CDR3 is TGTGCCAGCAGCCAAGGACTAGCGTGGAAAGAGACCCAGTACTTC.

The chain uses TRBV6-5 and TRBJ2-5; D might be TRBD2 (7 bases). The CDR3 is 14 residues long. Germline V CDR1 and CDR2: MNHEY, SVGAGI. Trimming took 6 bases from V and 4 from J, leaving 15 bases between them. DNA for the CDR3: TGTGCCAGCAGCCCCACCGGGGGGCCAGAGACCCAGTACTTC. This translates into CASSPTGGPETQYF.

This chain links TRBV24-1 with TRBJ2-3, with D possibly TRBD1 on 6 matching bases. V lost 3 bases to trimming and J lost 7 bases, with 10 bases between them. Germline lookup yields CDR1 KGHDR and CDR2 SFDVKD. The CDR3 extends over 13 amino acids. The CDR3 region has the DNA TGTGCCACCAGTGATACAGGGTTATATACGCAGTATTTT. This sequence encodes CATSDTGLYTQYF.

This clone came up a few times. The chain joins TRBV3-1 (or the pseudogene TRBV3-2) to TRBJ1-2; 7 bases are a match to TRBD1. Unmatched junction bases numbered 3, after V lost 4 bases and J lost 4 bases. The CDR3 consists of 13 residues. Germline CDR1 LGHDT, CDR2 YNNKEL (reference sequence). The CDR3: CASSLGQAYGYTF. The CDR3 nucleotides read TGTGCCAGCAGCCTCGGACAGGCCTATGGCTACACCTTC.

The J gene is TRBJ1-1, the V gene TRBV5-5, with D unresolved. Germline CDR1 SGHKS, CDR2 YYEKEE (reference sequence). This CDR3 is built from 16 residues. Trimming took 0 bases from V and 0 from J, leaving 12 bases between them. CDR3 coding DNA: TGTGCCAGCAGCTTGGTGGGTGGGAGCATGAACACTGAAGCTTTCTTT. Translating it yields CASSLVGGSMNTEAFF.

This clone was counted a few times. The chain employs TRBV5-1 and TRBJ2-5, with D perhaps matching TRBD2 (6 bases). Trimming pared 5 bases from V and 4 bases from J, leaving 15 bases between. Germline V gene lookup returns CDR1 SGHRS and CDR2 YFSETQ. The CDR3 is 14 amino acids. For the CDR3, the DNA is TGCGCCAGCAGACAGGTACTAGCTCCAGAGACCCAGTACTTC. This sequence encodes CASRQVLAPETQYF.

In its sample, this clone was seen a few times. The chain employs TRBV21-1 and TRBJ1-6. TRBV21-1 is a listed pseudogene. There are 15 residues in the CDR3. CDR3 region: CASSLLGTGDSPLHF. Here the CDR3 DNA reads TGTGCCAGCAGCCTCCTCGGGACGGGCGATTCACCCCTCCACTTT.

The chain couples TRBV6-6 to TRBJ2-3, with TRBD1 matching 11 bases. The CDR3 runs 16 residues. Germline V lookup: CDR1 MNHNY, CDR2 SVGAGI (reference sequence). Trimming took 2 bases from V and 4 from J; bases not matched to a gene: 5. The CDR3 bases are TGTGCCAGCAGTTACCGGGGACAGGGGGAGGCAGATACGCAGTATTTT. It yields the protein CASSYRGQGEADTQYF.